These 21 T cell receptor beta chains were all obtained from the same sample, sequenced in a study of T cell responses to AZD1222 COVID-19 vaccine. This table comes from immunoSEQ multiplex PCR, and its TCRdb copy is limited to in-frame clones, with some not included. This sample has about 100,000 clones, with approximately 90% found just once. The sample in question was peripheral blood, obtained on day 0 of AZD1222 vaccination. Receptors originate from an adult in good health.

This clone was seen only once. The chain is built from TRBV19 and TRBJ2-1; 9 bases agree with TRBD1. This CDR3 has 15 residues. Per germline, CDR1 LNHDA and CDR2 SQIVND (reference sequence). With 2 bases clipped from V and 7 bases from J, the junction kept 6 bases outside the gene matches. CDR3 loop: CASSIIRDRANEQFF. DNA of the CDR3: TGTGCCAGTAGTATAATCCGGGACAGGGCAAATGAGCAGTTCTTC.

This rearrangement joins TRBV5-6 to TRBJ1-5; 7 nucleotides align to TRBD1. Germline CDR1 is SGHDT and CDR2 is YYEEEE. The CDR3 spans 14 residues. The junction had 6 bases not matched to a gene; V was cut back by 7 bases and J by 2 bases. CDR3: CASRDSRRNQPQHF. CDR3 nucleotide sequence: TGTGCCAGCCGGGACAGTCGACGCAATCAGCCCCAGCATTTT.

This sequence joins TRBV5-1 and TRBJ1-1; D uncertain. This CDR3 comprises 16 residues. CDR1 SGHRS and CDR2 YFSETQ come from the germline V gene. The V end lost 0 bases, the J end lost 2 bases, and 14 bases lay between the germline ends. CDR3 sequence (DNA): TGCGCCAGCAGCTTGGGTCTGAGTGGGATAAACACTGAAGCTTTCTTT. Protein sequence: CASSLGLSGINTEAFF.

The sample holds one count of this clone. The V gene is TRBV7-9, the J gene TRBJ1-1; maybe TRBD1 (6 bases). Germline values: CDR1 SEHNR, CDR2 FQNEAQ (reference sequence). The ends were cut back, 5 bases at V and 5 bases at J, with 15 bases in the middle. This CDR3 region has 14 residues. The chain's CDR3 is CASSTSTGLTEAFF. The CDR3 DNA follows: TGTGCCAGCAGCACTTCGACAGGTTTAACTGAAGCTTTCTTT.

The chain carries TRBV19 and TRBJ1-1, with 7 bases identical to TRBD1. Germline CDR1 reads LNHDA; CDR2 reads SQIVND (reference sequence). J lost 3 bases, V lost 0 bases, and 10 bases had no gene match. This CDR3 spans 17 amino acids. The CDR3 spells CASSIDLYRGWDTEAFF. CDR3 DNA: TGTGCCAGTAGTATAGACCTATACAGGGGATGGGACACTGAAGCTTTCTTT.

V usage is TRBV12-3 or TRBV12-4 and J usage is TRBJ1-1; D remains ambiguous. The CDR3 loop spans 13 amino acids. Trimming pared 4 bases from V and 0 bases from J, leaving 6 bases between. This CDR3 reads CASSYKVNTEAFF. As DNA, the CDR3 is TGTGCCAGCAGTTATAAGGTGAACACTGAAGCTTTCTTT.

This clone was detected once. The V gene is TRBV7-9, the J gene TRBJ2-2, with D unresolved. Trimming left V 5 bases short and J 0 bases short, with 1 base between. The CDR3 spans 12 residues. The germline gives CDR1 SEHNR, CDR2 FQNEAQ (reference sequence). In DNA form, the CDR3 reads TGTGCCAGCAGCCCGAACACCGGGGAGCTGTTTTTT. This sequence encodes CASSPNTGELFF.

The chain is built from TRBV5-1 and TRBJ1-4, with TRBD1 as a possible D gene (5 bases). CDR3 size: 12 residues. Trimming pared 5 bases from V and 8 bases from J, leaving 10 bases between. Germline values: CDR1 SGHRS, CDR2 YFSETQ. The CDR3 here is CASSPGSEKLFF. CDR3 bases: TGCGCCAGCAGTCCAGGGTCGGAAAAACTGTTTTTT.

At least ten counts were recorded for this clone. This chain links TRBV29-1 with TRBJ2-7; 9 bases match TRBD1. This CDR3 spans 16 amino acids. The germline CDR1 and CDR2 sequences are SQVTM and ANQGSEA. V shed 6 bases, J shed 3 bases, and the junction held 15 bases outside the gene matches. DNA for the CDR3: TGCAGCGTGATAAAGATAAAAACAGGGGGCGGCTACGAGCAGTACTTC. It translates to CSVIKIKTGGGYEQYF.

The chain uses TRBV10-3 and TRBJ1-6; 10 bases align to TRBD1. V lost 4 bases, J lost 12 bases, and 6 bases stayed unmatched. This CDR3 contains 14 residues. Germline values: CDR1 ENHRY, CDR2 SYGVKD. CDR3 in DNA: TGTGCCATCAGTGGGTTACGGGACAGGGGACCCCTCCACTTT. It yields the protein CAISGLRDRGPLHF.

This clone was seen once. CDR3 bases: TGTGCCAGCAGCCAAGGGACAGGGGTATACGAGCAGTACTTC. Its protein product is CASSQGTGVYEQYF. The chain combines TRBV3-1 (or the pseudogene TRBV3-2) with TRBJ2-7; 9 bases align to TRBD1. CDR1 and CDR2 from the germline V gene are LGHDT and YNNKEL (reference sequence). The trim removed 1 base at V and 4 bases at J, leaving 2 bases unmatched. This CDR3 is built from 14 residues.

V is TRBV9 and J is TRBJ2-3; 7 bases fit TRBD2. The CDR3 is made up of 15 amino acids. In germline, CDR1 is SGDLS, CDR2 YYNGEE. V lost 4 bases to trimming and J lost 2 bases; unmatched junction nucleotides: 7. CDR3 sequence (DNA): TGTGCCAGCAGCCCCCGGGGGAGGGTCACAGATACGCAGTATTTT. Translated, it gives CASSPRGRVTDTQYF.

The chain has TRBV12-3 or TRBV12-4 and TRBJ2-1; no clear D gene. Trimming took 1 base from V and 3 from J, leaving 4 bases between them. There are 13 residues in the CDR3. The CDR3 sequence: CASSLGGYNEQFF. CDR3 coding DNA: TGTGCCAGCAGTTTAGGGGGCTACAATGAGCAGTTCTTC.

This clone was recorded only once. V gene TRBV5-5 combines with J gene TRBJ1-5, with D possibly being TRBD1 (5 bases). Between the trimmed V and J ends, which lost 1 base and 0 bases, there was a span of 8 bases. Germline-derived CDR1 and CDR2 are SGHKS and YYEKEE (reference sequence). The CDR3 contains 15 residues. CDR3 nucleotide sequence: TGTGCCAGCAGCTTGTCGCAGGGTAGCAATCAGCCCCAGCATTTT. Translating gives CASSLSQGSNQPQHF.

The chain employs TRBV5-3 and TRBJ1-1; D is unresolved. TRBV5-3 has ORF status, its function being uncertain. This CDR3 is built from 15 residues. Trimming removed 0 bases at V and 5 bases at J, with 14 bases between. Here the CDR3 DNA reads TGTGCCAGAAGCTTGGATTGTAAGGGTTTAACTGAAGCTTTCTTT. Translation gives CARSLDCKGLTEAFF.

The CDR3 reads CAAGVAGTEKLFF. CDR3 in DNA: TGTGCCGCAGGTGTAGCGGGTACCGAAAAACTGTTTTTT. The genes are TRBV25-1 and TRBJ1-4; no clear D. V was pared by 11 bases and J by 8 bases, with 18 bases between. The germline V gene encodes CDR1 MGHDK and CDR2 SYGVNS. The CDR3 runs to 13 residues. The variable domain in full, completed from reference TRBV25-1 and TRBJ1-4, reads EADIYQTPRYLVIGTGKKITLECSQTMGHDKMYWYQQDPGMELHLIHYSYGVNSTEKGDLSSESTVSRIRTEHFPLTLESARPSHTSQYLCAAGVAGTEKLFFGSGTQLSVL.

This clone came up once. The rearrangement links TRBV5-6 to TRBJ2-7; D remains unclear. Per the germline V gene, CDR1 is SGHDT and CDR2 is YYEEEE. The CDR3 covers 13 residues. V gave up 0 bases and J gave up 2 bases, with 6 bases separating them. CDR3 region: CASSLASPYEQYF. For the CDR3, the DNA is TGTGCCAGCAGCTTGGCCAGTCCCTACGAGCAGTACTTC.

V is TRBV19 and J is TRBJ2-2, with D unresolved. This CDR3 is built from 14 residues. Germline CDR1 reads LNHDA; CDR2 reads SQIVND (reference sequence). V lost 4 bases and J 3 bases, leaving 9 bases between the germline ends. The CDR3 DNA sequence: TGTGCCAGTAGTAGCCAAAGGTACACCGGGGAGCTGTTTTTT. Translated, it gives CASSSQRYTGELFF.

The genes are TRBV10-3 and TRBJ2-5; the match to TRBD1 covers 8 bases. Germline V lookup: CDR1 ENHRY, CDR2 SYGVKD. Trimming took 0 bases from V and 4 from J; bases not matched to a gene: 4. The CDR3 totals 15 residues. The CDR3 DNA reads TGTGCCATCAGTGAGTCTGGACAGGGCGGAGAGACCCAGTACTTC. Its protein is CAISESGQGGETQYF.

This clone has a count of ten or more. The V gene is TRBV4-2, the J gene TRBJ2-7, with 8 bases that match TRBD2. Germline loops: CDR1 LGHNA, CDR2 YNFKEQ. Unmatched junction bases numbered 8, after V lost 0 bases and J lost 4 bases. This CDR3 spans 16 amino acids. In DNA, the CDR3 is TGTGCCAGCAGCCAAGATGGGACTAGTGGGGGGTACGAGCAGTACTTC. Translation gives CASSQDGTSGGYEQYF.

The CDR3 is CASSSSGNSYEQYF. CDR3 coding DNA: TGTGCCAGCTCATCTTCCGGGAATTCCTACGAGCAGTACTTC. V is TRBV18 and J is TRBJ2-7; tentative D call: TRBD2 (5 bases). Germline V gene data show CDR1 as KGHSH and CDR2 as LQKENI. Trimming left V 5 bases short and J 1 base short, with 12 bases between. The CDR3 length is 14 residues.